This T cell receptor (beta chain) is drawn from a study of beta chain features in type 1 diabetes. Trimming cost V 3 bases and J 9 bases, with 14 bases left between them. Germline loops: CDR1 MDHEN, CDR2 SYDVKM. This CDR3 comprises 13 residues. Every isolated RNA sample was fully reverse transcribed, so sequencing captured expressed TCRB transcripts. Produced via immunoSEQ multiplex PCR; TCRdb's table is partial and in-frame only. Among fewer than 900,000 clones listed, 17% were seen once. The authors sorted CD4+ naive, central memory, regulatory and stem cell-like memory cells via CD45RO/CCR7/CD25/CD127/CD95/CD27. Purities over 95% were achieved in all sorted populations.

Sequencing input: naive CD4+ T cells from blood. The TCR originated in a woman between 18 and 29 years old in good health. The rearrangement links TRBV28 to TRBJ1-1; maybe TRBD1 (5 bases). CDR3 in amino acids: CASSFPGRVQAFF. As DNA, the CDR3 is TGTGCCAGCAGTTTCCCGGGACGGGTTCAAGCTTTCTTT.